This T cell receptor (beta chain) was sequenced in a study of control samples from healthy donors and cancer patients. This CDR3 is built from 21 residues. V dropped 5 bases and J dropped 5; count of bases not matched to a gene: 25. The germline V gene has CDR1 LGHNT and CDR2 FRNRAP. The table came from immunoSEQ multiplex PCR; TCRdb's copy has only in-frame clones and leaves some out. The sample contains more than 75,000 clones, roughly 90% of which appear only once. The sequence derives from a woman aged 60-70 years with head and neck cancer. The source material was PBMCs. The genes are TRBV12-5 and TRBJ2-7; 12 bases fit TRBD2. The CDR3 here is CASGPHSGGQGRLAGEHEQYF. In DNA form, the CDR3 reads TGTGCTAGTGGTCCCCACTCGGGGGGGCAGGGTAGACTAGCGGGAGAACACGAGCAGTACTTC.